These 7 T cell receptor beta chains share one sample of origin, sequenced in a study of early T cells in non-severe SARS-CoV-2 infection. TCRdb re-analysed the 5' RACE reads in MiXCR, keeping a single row per CDR3 protein. The profile shows over 95,000 distinct CDR3 sequences, 16% of them singletons. Sequencing was done on a sample of whole blood. The source of these receptors is an adult who was a healthcare worker with PCR-confirmed SARS-CoV-2 infection or an uninfected control (not recorded which).

A few counts support this clonotype. The chain uses TRBV14 and TRBJ1-1; 7 nucleotides agree with TRBD1. The trim removed 3 bases at V and 7 bases at J, leaving 5 bases unmatched. The CDR3 runs 13 residues. Germline-derived CDR1 and CDR2 are SGHDN and FVKESK. The DNA of the CDR3 is TGTGCCAGCAGCCACGACAGGGCCGTTGAAGCTTTCTTT. Translation: CASSHDRAVEAFF.

This clonotype appeared a few times. The chain carries TRBV27 and TRBJ1-5, with unresolved D. The V gene lost 3 bases and the J gene lost 5 bases, with 5 bases spanning the gap. Germline V gene sequence: CDR1 MNHEY, CDR2 SMNVEV (reference sequence). This CDR3 comprises 12 residues. CDR3 DNA sequence: TGTGCCAGCAGTTTTTTAGATCAGCCCCAGCATTTT. It codes for CASSFLDQPQHF.

This clonotype has a handful of counts. This chain joins TRBV27 and TRBJ1-4; TRBD1 aligns across 10 bases. The V and J ends lost 5 bases and 8 bases, in that order; junction bases with no gene match: 8. This CDR3 region has 15 residues. Germline CDR1 is MNHEY and CDR2 is SMNVEV (reference sequence). The CDR3 sequence: CASSAGTGAVEKLFF. CDR3 nucleotide sequence: TGTGCCAGCAGTGCTGGGACAGGGGCTGTGGAAAAACTGTTTTTT.

This clonotype was seen a handful of times. CDR3 sequence: CASRLNSGANVLTF. CDR3 DNA sequence: TGTGCCAGCCGATTAAACTCTGGGGCCAACGTCCTGACTTTC. The chain is built from TRBV12-3 or TRBV12-4 and TRBJ2-6, with D unresolved. V lost 8 bases, J lost 0 bases, and 8 bases lay in between. The CDR3 has 14 amino acids.

The genes are TRBV20-1 and TRBJ2-3; TRBD2 matches at 10 bases. The CDR3 length is 16 residues. The germline V gene encodes CDR1 DFQATT and CDR2 SNEGSKA (reference sequence). V lost 6 bases and J lost 3; bases outside the gene matches: 12. CDR3 in amino acids: CSAPPLQAGGTDTQYF. CDR3 sequence (DNA): TGCAGTGCCCCACCGTTGCAAGCGGGGGGGACAGATACGCAGTATTTT.

Only a few counts were recorded for this clonotype. CDR3 amino acids: CASRTNLGAAGELFF. CDR3 DNA sequence: TGCGCCAGCAGAACCAACCTGGGTGCCGCCGGGGAGCTGTTTTTT. The rearrangement uses TRBV10-2 and TRBJ2-2, with D unclear. The CDR3 consists of 15 residues. The germline V gene has CDR1 WSHSY and CDR2 SAAADI. V gave up 6 bases and J gave up 6 bases, with 17 bases separating them.

With regard to this clonotype: This may arise from a read error, as a much more abundant clone is one base away. The chain carries TRBV6-2 or TRBV6-3 and TRBJ1-3, with D hard to call. Trimming shortened V by 5 bases and J by 4 bases, and 9 bases separated the two germline ends. The V gene's germline CDR1 is MNHEY and CDR2 SVGEGT. The CDR3 is 13 residues long. CDR3 in amino acids: CASSLGWGNTIYF. The CDR3 DNA reads TGTGCCAGCAGTCTCGGATGGGGAAACACCATATATTTT.